This T cell receptor beta chain comes out of a study of cytomegalovirus exposure and HLA in healthy donors. Only a few counts were recorded for this clone. The antigen is undetermined. The germline CDR1 and CDR2 sequences are SGHVS and FNYEAQ. The CDR3 runs to 16 residues. Trimming at V came to 3 bases and at J to 0 bases, leaving 4 bases not matched to a gene. 60 Vbeta and 13 Jbeta primers were used in PCR. Profiled with immunoSEQ multiplex PCR; TCRdb holds only in-frame clones, not every one. The table lists approximately 130,000 clones, approximately 75% of them singletons. Whole-study findings and limits: Among immune exposure information, only CMV serostatus was available. Researchers reportedly found TCR beta sequences accurately predicted most subjects' HLA-A and HLA-B alleles.

The sequence came from a man aged 50-59 years in good health and CMV-seropositive. The source material was PBMCs. The chain has TRBV7-6 and TRBJ2-1; TRBD2 matches 8 bases. CDR3 sequence (DNA): TGTGCCAGCAGCTTTTTAGCGGGGAGCTCCTACAATGAGCAGTTCTTC. Translating gives CASSFLAGSSYNEQFF.